A selection of T cell receptor beta chains follows, all from one sample in a study of beta chain features in type 1 diabetes. Measured with immunoSEQ multiplex PCR; TCRdb has only the in-frame clones, and not every one. The sample holds hundreds of thousands of clones, roughly 16% seen once. The sequencing input was naive CD4+ T cells from blood. The receptors originated from a man in his late teens or twenties in good health. Both conserved end residues are part of each CDR3. The D gene is left open where the match is weak. Part of the rows lack a size; the others show once, few, many or a class for expanded clones.

TRBV20-1	-	TRBJ1-2	-	CSASGGGYTF	TGCAGTGCTAGTGGGGGTGGCTACACCTTC
TRBV7-3	few	TRBJ2-7	-	CASSLSVTASSYEQYF	TGTGCCAGCAGCTTAAGCGTAACGGCGAGCTCCTACGAGCAGTACTTC
TRBV28	many	TRBJ2-7	-	CASRSSYEQYF	TGTGCCAGCAGGTCCTCCTACGAGCAGTACTTC
TRBV6-6	-	TRBJ2-1	TRBD1	CASKLDRVAPNEQFF	TGTGCCAGCAAACTCGACAGGGTGGCCCCCAATGAGCAGTTCTTC
TRBV7-9	-	TRBJ2-7	TRBD1	CASSEGTGPREQYF	TGTGCCAGCAGCGAGGGGACAGGGCCCCGCGAGCAGTACTTC
TRBV28	-	TRBJ2-5	-	CASAAGSQRTQYF	TGTGCCAGCGCAGCCGGGTCTCAGCGGACCCAGTACTTC
TRBV4-3	-	TRBJ1-1	-	CASSQDTGRTEAFF	TGCGCCAGCAGCCAAGATACAGGGAGGACTGAAGCTTTCTTT
TRBV5-1	once	TRBJ2-1	TRBD2	CASSLTLSGRYNEQFF	TGCGCCAGCAGCTTGACACTAAGCGGGAGGTACAATGAGCAGTTCTTC
TRBV6-7	few	TRBJ2-2	TRBD2	CASSYPAGRGATGELFF	TGTGCCAGCAGTTACCCCGCCGGGAGGGGGGCCACCGGGGAGCTGTTTTTT
TRBV18	-	TRBJ2-7	TRBD1	CASSPKGANEQYF	TGTGCCAGCTCACCGAAGGGGGCTAATGAGCAGTACTTC
TRBV5-1	-	TRBJ2-3	-	CASSVRGLDTQYF	TGCGCCAGCAGCGTGAGGGGGTTAGATACGCAGTATTTT
TRBV7-8	-	TRBJ2-7	TRBD1	CASSLARGQAYEQYF	TGTGCCAGCAGCTTAGCTAGGGGACAGGCCTACGAGCAGTACTTC
TRBV12-5	-	TRBJ2-1	TRBD2	CASEERGGDEQFF	TGTGCTAGTGAGGAGCGCGGGGGGGATGAGCAGTTCTTC
TRBV9	-	TRBJ1-5	-	CASSRGQFGNQPQHF	TGTGCCAGCAGCCGAGGGCAGTTTGGCAATCAGCCCCAGCATTTT